Below are 9 T cell receptor beta chains sequenced from a single sample in a study of T cell responses to AZD1222 COVID-19 vaccine. Sequencing was performed with immunoSEQ multiplex PCR; in TCRdb, only in-frame clones are kept and a portion is missing. The data hold 95,000 to 150,000 clones, with about 89% observed a single time. The specimen was peripheral blood, collected on day 0 of AZD1222 vaccination. Receptors originate from an adult in good health.

This clone showed up just once. This sequence joins TRBV19 and TRBJ1-1, with unresolved D. This CDR3 has 15 amino acids. Germline CDR1 reads LNHDA; CDR2 reads SQIVND (reference sequence). Trimming cost V 5 bases and J 6 bases, with 19 bases left between them. The CDR3 here is CASSPKVVAAAEAFF. CDR3 DNA sequence: TGTGCCAGTAGTCCTAAAGTGGTCGCTGCGGCTGAAGCTTTCTTT.

This chain connects TRBV4-2 to TRBJ2-1; 9 bases agree with TRBD2. With V trimmed by 0 bases and J by 9 bases, 9 bases remained unmatched. Germline CDR1 LGHNA, CDR2 YNFKEQ. The CDR3 has 16 residues. Here the CDR3 DNA reads TGTGCCAGCAGCCAAGAAGGCGGGAGGGCTGCGGCTGAGCAGTTCTTC. This translates into CASSQEGGRAAAEQFF.

The rearrangement joins TRBV5-1 to TRBJ2-5, with D maybe TRBD1 (5 bases). V dropped 0 bases and J dropped 5 bases, with 11 bases sitting between them. Germline CDR1 and CDR2: SGHRS and YFSETQ. There are 14 residues in the CDR3. In nucleotides, the CDR3 is TGCGCCAGCAGCTTGGCAGGGTTAGAGGAGACCCAGTACTTC. Residues: CASSLAGLEETQYF. The variable domain in full, completed from reference TRBV5-1 and TRBJ2-5, reads KAGVTQTPRYLIKTRGQQVTLSCSPISGHRSVSWYQQTPGQGLQFLFEYFSETQRNKGNFPGRFSGRQFSNSRSEMNVSTLELGDSALYLCASSLAGLEETQYFGPGTRLLVL.

The rearrangement uses TRBV9 and TRBJ1-2, with D perhaps TRBD1 (6 bases). Between the trimmed V and J ends, which lost 3 bases and 4 bases, there was a span of 19 bases. This CDR3 comprises 16 residues. The germline gives CDR1 SGDLS, CDR2 YYNGEE. CDR3 protein: CASSANSGVAGYGYTF. The CDR3 DNA reads as TGTGCCAGCAGCGCTAACTCAGGGGTAGCAGGCTATGGCTACACCTTC.

V and J are TRBV4-1 and TRBJ1-6; 7 nucleotides align to TRBD1. The ends lost 3 bases at V and 13 bases at J; junction bases unmatched: 12. Germline values: CDR1 MGHRA, CDR2 YSYEKL. The CDR3 totals 15 residues. CDR3 loop: CASSQLGTEMGPLHF. The CDR3 DNA sequence: TGCGCCAGCAGCCAGCTAGGGACAGAGATGGGGCCCCTCCACTTT.

The chain uses TRBV5-4 and TRBJ2-2; 13 bases are a match to TRBD2. Germline CDR1 reads SGHNT; CDR2 reads YYREEE (reference sequence). V lost 5 bases, J lost 5 bases, and 6 bases stayed unmatched. CDR3 length: 16 amino acids. DNA of the CDR3: TGTGCCAGCAGTATTACGGGACTAGCGGGGACCGGGGAGCTGTTTTTT. Protein product: CASSITGLAGTGELFF.

The rearrangement uses TRBV10-3 and TRBJ1-5, with TRBD1 identical over 9 bases. The length of the CDR3 is 14 residues. J gave up 4 bases and V 2 bases, and 0 bases lay outside the gene matches. Germline V gene lookup returns CDR1 ENHRY and CDR2 SYGVKD. This CDR3 is CAISEGQGNQPQHF. The CDR3 DNA follows: TGTGCCATCAGTGAGGGACAGGGGAATCAGCCCCAGCATTTT.

On this clone itself: In the same sample, other DNA sequences code for this CDR3. This sequence joins TRBV19 and TRBJ2-3; 7 nucleotides line up with TRBD1. This CDR3 has 13 residues. The germline V gene encodes CDR1 LNHDA and CDR2 SQIVND (reference sequence). With V trimmed by 4 bases and J by 4 bases, 2 bases remained unmatched. CDR3 sequence: CASSTQGADTQYF. The CDR3 DNA reads TGTGCCAGTAGTACCCAGGGGGCAGATACGCAGTATTTT. Filled out from reference TRBV19 and TRBJ2-3, the complete variable domain reads DGGITQSPKYLFRKEGQNVTLSCEQNLNHDAMYWYRQDPGQGLRLIYYSQIVNDFQKGDIAEGYSVSREKKESFPLTVTSAQKNPTAFYLCASSTQGADTQYFGPGTRLTVL.

This clone was counted a single time. The chain couples TRBV4-3 to TRBJ1-1; D gene ambiguous. Between the trimmed V and J ends, which lost 0 bases and 11 bases, there was a span of 19 bases. The CDR3 runs 15 residues. Germline loops: CDR1 LGHNA, CDR2 YSLEER. CDR3 protein: CASSQDRWAGSEAFF. The CDR3, as DNA: TGCGCCAGCAGCCAAGATCGGTGGGCGGGGTCCGAGGCTTTCTTT.